A selection of T cell receptor beta chains follows, all from one sample in a study of cytomegalovirus exposure and HLA in healthy donors. Libraries were prepared by immunoSEQ multiplex PCR; TCRdb keeps only in-frame clonotypes and omits some of them. The sample holds under 200,000 clones, 70% to 90% seen once. Sequencing was done on a sample of PBMCs. These receptors were collected from a woman between 18 and 29 years old in good health and CMV-seronegative. CDR3s include the opening cysteine and the closing phenylalanine or tryptophan. A D gene is named only where the DNA matches it firmly. Not every row has a clone size; where given, it reads once, few, many or a size class.

v_call: TRBV27; clone_size: .; d_call: TRBD1; j_call: TRBJ1-4; cdr3_aa: CASSGRTGASFATNEKLFF; cdr3_nt: TGTGCCAGCAGTGGACGGACAGGGGCTTCATTTGCAACTAATGAAAAACTGTTTTTT
v_call: TRBV5-4; clone_size: few; d_call: TRBD1; j_call: TRBJ1-1; cdr3_aa: CASSLGTGNTEAFF; cdr3_nt: TGTGCCAGCAGCTTGGGGACAGGGAACACTGAAGCTTTCTTT
v_call: TRBV19; clone_size: .; d_call: .; j_call: TRBJ1-2; cdr3_aa: CASSERGSYTF; cdr3_nt: TGTGCCAGTAGTGAAAGGGGAAGCTACACCTTC
v_call: TRBV4-1; clone_size: .; d_call: .; j_call: TRBJ1-5; cdr3_aa: CASSQEWGVNQPQHF; cdr3_nt: TGCGCCAGCAGCCAAGAATGGGGGGTCAATCAGCCCCAGCATTTT
v_call: TRBV6-5; clone_size: .; d_call: .; j_call: TRBJ2-1; cdr3_aa: CASTSRGEFTNEQFF; cdr3_nt: TGTGCCAGCACCTCCCGAGGCGAGTTTACCAATGAGCAGTTCTTC
v_call: TRBV5-1; clone_size: .; d_call: .; j_call: TRBJ1-3; cdr3_aa: CASSYSQSGNTIYF; cdr3_nt: TGCGCCAGCAGCTACTCTCAATCGGGAAACACCATATATTTT
v_call: TRBV28; clone_size: .; d_call: TRBD1; j_call: TRBJ1-1; cdr3_aa: CASSLTGQEAFF; cdr3_nt: TGTGCCAGCAGTTTAACCGGACAGGAGGCTTTCTTT
v_call: TRBV27; clone_size: .; d_call: .; j_call: TRBJ1-2; cdr3_aa: CASSLSPRAANYGYTF; cdr3_nt: TGTGCCAGCAGTTTATCACCGAGGGCAGCTAACTATGGCTACACCTTC
v_call: TRBV4-2; clone_size: .; d_call: TRBD2; j_call: TRBJ2-2; cdr3_aa: CASSQNSGGAGELFF; cdr3_nt: TGTGCCAGCAGCCAAAATAGCGGGGGGGCCGGGGAGCTGTTTTTT
v_call: TRBV12-5; clone_size: .; d_call: TRBD2; j_call: TRBJ2-7; cdr3_aa: CASGLVLTSGRVVQYF; cdr3_nt: TGTGCTAGTGGTTTGGTACTAACTAGCGGGAGGGTAGTGCAGTACTTC
v_call: TRBV5-6; clone_size: .; d_call: TRBD1; j_call: TRBJ1-1; cdr3_aa: CASSLGQGGTEAFF; cdr3_nt: TGTGCCAGCAGCTTGGGACAGGGAGGCACTGAAGCTTTCTTT
v_call: TRBV6-1; clone_size: many; d_call: TRBD1; j_call: TRBJ2-7; cdr3_aa: CASSEVITGAYEQYF; cdr3_nt: TGTGCCAGCAGTGAAGTCATCACAGGGGCCTACGAGCAGTACTTC
v_call: TRBV27; clone_size: .; d_call: TRBD2; j_call: TRBJ2-3; cdr3_aa: CASKGLVENTQYF; cdr3_nt: TGTGCCAGCAAGGGACTAGTGGAAAATACGCAGTATTTT
v_call: TRBV2; clone_size: .; d_call: .; j_call: TRBJ1-5; cdr3_aa: CASSELAEGNQPQHF; cdr3_nt: TGTGCCAGCAGTGAGTTGGCCGAAGGCAATCAGCCCCAGCATTTT
v_call: TRBV5-5; clone_size: .; d_call: TRBD2; j_call: TRBJ2-3; cdr3_aa: CASSSRLAGGPTDTQYF; cdr3_nt: TGTGCCAGCAGCTCCAGACTAGCGGGGGGGCCAACAGATACGCAGTATTTT
v_call: TRBV7-9; clone_size: .; d_call: .; j_call: TRBJ2-5; cdr3_aa: CASSARTDQETQYF; cdr3_nt: TGTGCCAGCAGCGCCCGGACAGACCAAGAGACCCAGTACTTC
v_call: TRBV6-5; clone_size: few; d_call: .; j_call: TRBJ1-4; cdr3_aa: CASSYSGREGGKLFF; cdr3_nt: TGTGCCAGCAGTTACTCGGGCAGGGAAGGGGGAAAACTGTTTTTT
v_call: TRBV9; clone_size: .; d_call: .; j_call: TRBJ2-1; cdr3_aa: CASSVWVGAYEQFF; cdr3_nt: TGTGCCAGCAGCGTATGGGTGGGGGCGTATGAGCAGTTCTTC
v_call: TRBV2; clone_size: .; d_call: TRBD1; j_call: TRBJ1-2; cdr3_aa: CASGGTGHSYGYTF; cdr3_nt: TGTGCCAGCGGTGGGACAGGGCATAGCTATGGCTACACCTTC
v_call: TRBV9; clone_size: .; d_call: TRBD1; j_call: TRBJ2-7; cdr3_aa: CASSERTGGANEQYF; cdr3_nt: TGTGCCAGCAGCGAGCGGACAGGGGGTGCCAACGAGCAGTACTTC
v_call: TRBV15; clone_size: .; d_call: .; j_call: TRBJ1-5; cdr3_aa: CATSTHRTINQPQHF; cdr3_nt: TGTGCCACCAGCACACACCGGACTATCAATCAGCCCCAGCATTTT
v_call: TRBV4-1; clone_size: .; d_call: .; j_call: TRBJ2-7; cdr3_aa: CASSQDDLTYEQYF; cdr3_nt: TGCGCCAGCAGCCAAGATGACTTAACCTACGAGCAGTACTTC
v_call: TRBV6-1; clone_size: few; d_call: TRBD1; j_call: TRBJ2-7; cdr3_aa: CASSEFWTGRNEQYF; cdr3_nt: TGTGCCAGCAGTGAATTTTGGACAGGGCGAAACGAGCAGTACTTC
v_call: TRBV30; clone_size: .; d_call: .; j_call: TRBJ2-7; cdr3_aa: CAWSVSYEQYF; cdr3_nt: TGTGCCTGGAGTGTATCCTACGAGCAGTACTTC
v_call: TRBV6-5; clone_size: .; d_call: TRBD1; j_call: TRBJ1-1; cdr3_aa: CASSLRQGRTEAFF; cdr3_nt: TGTGCCAGCAGTCTAAGACAGGGGCGGACTGAAGCTTTCTTT
v_call: TRBV7-6; clone_size: .; d_call: .; j_call: TRBJ1-4; cdr3_aa: CASSSGGGLGEKLFF; cdr3_nt: TGTGCCAGCAGCTCCGGAGGCGGTTTAGGTGAAAAACTGTTTTTT
v_call: TRBV5-8; clone_size: .; d_call: TRBD1; j_call: TRBJ1-5; cdr3_aa: CASSLGGQGHQPQHF; cdr3_nt: TGTGCCAGCAGCTTGGGCGGACAGGGCCATCAGCCCCAGCATTTT
v_call: TRBV4-1; clone_size: .; d_call: TRBD2; j_call: TRBJ2-7; cdr3_aa: CASSQDQTSGISSYEQYF; cdr3_nt: TGCGCCAGCAGCCAAGATCAGACGAGCGGGATAAGCTCCTACGAGCAGTACTTC